The 16 T cell receptor beta chains reported below all come from one sample, sequenced in a study of radiation and T cells in renal cell carcinoma. Specified time point: baseline pretreatment blood. Documented treatment: 15 Gy SBRT to primary tumor, nephrectomy 4 weeks later. The table came from immunoSEQ multiplex PCR; TCRdb's copy has only in-frame clones and leaves some out. This repertoire shows approximately 120,000 clones, roughly 80% found once; its top ten account for around 3%. The sample was blood, taken from a patient whose treatment included radiotherapy and nephrectomy. The receptor set was obtained from a woman between 55 and 75 years old with renal cell carcinoma.

The chain joins TRBV4-1 to TRBJ2-1; 9 bases line up with TRBD2. The CDR3 has 18 residues. Looked up from germline, CDR1 is MGHRA and CDR2 is YSYEKL. Unmatched junction bases numbered 11, after V lost 5 bases and J lost 0 bases. The CDR3 DNA reads as TGCGCCAGCAGCTCAGACGGCGGGAGGGCCGACTCCTACAATGAGCAGTTCTTC. It encodes CASSSDGGRADSYNEQFF.

The gene calls are TRBV7-2 and TRBJ2-1; 12 bases map to TRBD2. The J segment lost 7 bases and the V segment lost 5 bases, leaving 9 bases of the junction unmatched. The length of the CDR3 is 16 residues. Germline V gives CDR1 SGHTA, CDR2 FQGNSA. The CDR3 DNA reads as TGTGCCAGCAGCAGATCTAGCGGGGGGGCAAGGAATGAGCAGTTCTTC. It encodes CASSRSSGGARNEQFF. The whole variable domain, filled in from reference TRBV7-2 and TRBJ2-1, reads GAGVSQSPSNKVTEKGKDVELRCDPISGHTALYWYRQSLGQGLEFLIYFQGNSAPDKSGLPSDRFSAERTGGSVSTLTIQRTQQEDSAVYLCASSRSSGGARNEQFFGPGTRLTVL.

This clone was detected only once. This rearrangement joins TRBV30 to TRBJ2-7; 11 positions agree with TRBD1. V gave up 2 bases and J gave up 5 bases; unmatched junction bases: 11. The CDR3 runs 16 residues. Germline-derived CDR1 and CDR2 are GTSNPN and SVGIG (reference sequence). DNA of the CDR3: TGTGCCTGGAGTCCCCTGGGGGGACAGGGGGACCACGAGCAGTACTTC. It codes for CAWSPLGGQGDHEQYF. The entire variable domain, with the rest obtained from reference TRBV30 and TRBJ2-7, is as follows: SQTIHQWPATLVQPVGSPLSLECTVEGTSNPNLYWYRQAAGRGLQLLFYSVGIGQISSEVPQNLSASRPQDRQFILSSKKLLLSDSGFYLCAWSPLGGQGDHEQYFGPGTRLTVT.

V usage is TRBV28 and J usage is TRBJ1-2; 10 bases line up with TRBD1. Trimming removed 5 bases from V and 5 bases from J; junction bases left unmatched: 5. CDR1 is MDHEN, CDR2 SYDVKM, per germline. The CDR3 has 14 residues. DNA for the CDR3: TGTGCCAGCAGTCCCCGGGACAGGGGTTATGGCTACACCTTC. Protein sequence: CASSPRDRGYGYTF.

This chain joins TRBV11-2 and TRBJ2-7; 10 bases agree with TRBD1. The germline CDR1 and CDR2 sequences are SGHAT and FQNNGV. This CDR3 region has 14 residues. The J segment lost 1 base and the V segment lost 5 bases, leaving 2 bases of the junction unmatched. CDR3 sequence: CASSQGQGSYEQYF. In DNA form, the CDR3 reads TGTGCCAGCAGCCAGGGACAGGGGTCCTACGAGCAGTACTTC. Variable domain in full (rest from reference TRBV11-2 and TRBJ2-7): EAGVAQSPRYKIIEKRQSVAFWCNPISGHATLYWYQQILGQGPKLLIQFQNNGVVDDSQLPKDRFSAERLKGVDSTLKIQPAKLEDSAVYLCASSQGQGSYEQYFGPGTRLTVT.

V gene TRBV19 combines with J gene TRBJ1-3, with D possibly matching TRBD1 (6 bases). The CDR3 is 15 amino acids. CDR1 is LNHDA, CDR2 SQIVND, per germline (reference sequence). V was trimmed by 3 bases and J by 4 bases, leaving 13 bases between them. Here the CDR3 reads CASSIGTGSGNTIYF. For the CDR3, the DNA is TGTGCCAGTAGTATTGGAACAGGGTCCGGAAACACCATATATTTT.

The gene calls are TRBV18 and TRBJ2-1, with TRBD2 identical over 7 bases. The J segment lost 6 bases and the V segment lost 3 bases, leaving 2 bases of the junction unmatched. Per germline, CDR1 KGHSH and CDR2 LQKENI. The CDR3 runs 13 residues. The CDR3: CASSPTSPNEQFF. In DNA, the CDR3 is TGTGCCAGCTCACCGACTAGCCCCAATGAGCAGTTCTTC.

The J gene is TRBJ2-5, the V gene TRBV2; 8 positions match TRBD1. The germline V gene has CDR1 SNHLY and CDR2 FYNNEI. After removal of 6 bases from V and 5 bases from J, the junction contained 8 bases not matched to a gene. CDR3 size: 14 residues. The DNA of the CDR3 is TGTGCCAGCAGCTCCGGACAGGGTAGCGAGACCCAGTACTTC. The encoded protein is CASSSGQGSETQYF.

This chain joins TRBV10-3 and TRBJ2-7; a weak D match, TRBD2 (5 bases). Between the trimmed V and J ends, which lost 4 bases and 1 base, there was a span of 8 bases. Germline-derived CDR1 and CDR2 are ENHRY and SYGVKD. The length of the CDR3 is 13 residues. CDR3 nucleotides: TGTGCCATCAGTGTGTCGGGATCCTACGAGCAGTACTTC. Protein product: CAISVSGSYEQYF.

J is TRBJ2-1 and V is TRBV4-1; 14 bases align to TRBD2. Germline lookup yields CDR1 MGHRA and CDR2 YSYEKL. This CDR3 has 16 amino acids. J gave up 5 bases and V 4 bases, and 4 bases lay outside the gene matches. DNA for the CDR3: TGCGCCAGCAGCCTGATGGGACTAGCGGGGGACAATGAGCAGTTCTTC. This gives the protein CASSLMGLAGDNEQFF.

This chain links TRBV7-9 with TRBJ1-2; 9 bases are a match to TRBD1. The V segment lost 5 bases and the J segment 4 bases; nucleotides outside the gene matches: 5. The length of the CDR3 is 14 residues. CDR1 is SEHNR, CDR2 FQNEAQ, per germline (reference sequence). CDR3 DNA: TGTGCCAGCAGCCCCCGGACAGGGGTCTATGGCTACACCTTC. Residues: CASSPRTGVYGYTF.

The chain joins TRBV7-5 to TRBJ2-7; TRBD2 reflects the table's D call only, with no check against the DNA. TRBV7-5 corresponds to a pseudogene. The CDR3 is 17 amino acids. In DNA, the CDR3 is TGTGCCAGAAGCTTAGACCGGGAGGGGGGCCTCTCCTACGAGCAGTACTTC. This codes for CARSLDREGGLSYEQYF.

This clone was seen only a few times. This rearrangement joins TRBV4-3 to TRBJ2-3; D not resolved. Germline V CDR1 and CDR2: LGHNA, YSLEER. The germline V and J ends were trimmed by 3 bases and 1 base, with 14 bases remaining between them. The CDR3 is 16 residues long. The CDR3 is CASSQKGVRGTDTQYF. DNA for the CDR3: TGCGCCAGCAGCCAGAAGGGTGTTCGCGGCACAGATACGCAGTATTTT.

This clone was seen a handful of times. The rearrangement links TRBV9 to TRBJ1-1, with a tentative D call TRBD1 (5 bases). The CDR3 loop spans 14 amino acids. Germline V gene sequence: CDR1 SGDLS, CDR2 YYNGEE. V was shortened by 4 bases and J by 5 bases, with 15 bases between the two germline ends. CDR3: CASSNGGRGTEAFF. DNA for the CDR3: TGTGCCAGCAGCAACGGGGGGAGAGGGACTGAAGCTTTCTTT.

The V call is TRBV5-1, the J call TRBJ2-5; weak D call: TRBD2 (6 bases). Germline V gene lookup returns CDR1 SGHRS and CDR2 YFSETQ. V was pared by 8 bases and J by 5 bases, with 22 bases between. This CDR3 is 15 amino acids long. The CDR3 spells CASRTNDYIPETQYF. CDR3 nucleotides: TGCGCCAGTCGGACTAACGATTACATCCCGGAGACCCAGTACTTC.

The gene calls are TRBV4-2 and TRBJ2-3; TRBD2 aligns across 10 bases. Per the germline V gene, CDR1 is LGHNA and CDR2 is YNFKEQ. The J segment lost 2 bases and the V segment lost 1 base, leaving 15 bases of the junction unmatched. This CDR3 region has 20 residues. The CDR3 protein is CASSQGLSGGANQNTDTQYF. The CDR3 region has the DNA TGTGCCAGCAGCCAAGGCCTAAGCGGGGGGGCCAACCAAAACACAGATACGCAGTATTTT.